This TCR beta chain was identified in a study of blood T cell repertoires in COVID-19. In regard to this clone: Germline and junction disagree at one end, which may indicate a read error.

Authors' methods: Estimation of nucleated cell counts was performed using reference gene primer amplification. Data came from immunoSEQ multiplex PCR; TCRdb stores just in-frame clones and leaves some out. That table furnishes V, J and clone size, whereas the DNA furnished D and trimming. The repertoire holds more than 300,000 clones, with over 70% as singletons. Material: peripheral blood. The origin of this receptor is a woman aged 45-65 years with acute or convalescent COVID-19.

The CDR3 loop reads CAWSVQKTSGTEELFF. As DNA, the CDR3 is TGTGCCTGGAGTGTACAAAAAACTAGCGGCACCGAGGAGCTGTTTTTT. V and J are TRBV30 and TRBJ2-2; 8 nucleotides align to TRBD2. CDR1 is GTSNPN and CDR2 is SVGIG in the germline V gene (reference sequence). The CDR3 spans 16 residues.